This entry is about one T cell receptor beta chain. What it binds is unknown. Other DNA sequences in the same sample also yield this CDR3. Patients were all untreated before their thyroid surgery. TCRdb re-clonotyped the PCR reads via MiXCR. The sample consists of around 31,000 clones, 25% to 35% of them appearing once. This specimen belongs to a study of metastatic and nonmetastatic thyroid tumors. The study, taken as a whole, reports: The study reportedly found significantly higher TCR beta diversity in malignant thyroid tumors than benign nodules, in blood and tumor.

The CDR3 covers 11 residues. Losses at the gene ends were 6 bases for V and 4 bases for J; bases not matched to a gene: 1. CDR1 is DFQATT and CDR2 is SNEGSKA in the germline V gene (reference sequence). The chain combines TRBV20-1 with TRBJ1-2, with TRBD1 matching 8 bases. Sequencing was carried out using blood. This TCR came from a female donor with papillary thyroid cancer or a benign thyroid nodule (not recorded which). Some clones in this sample may be carry-over from other donors' samples. In DNA form, the CDR3 reads TGCAGTGCCGACAGGGGCTATGGCTACACCTTC. Translation: CSADRGYGYTF.